The clone carrying this TCR beta chain appeared a few times. TCR beta CDR3 regions were amplified from RNA transcripts. HTBI primers were employed in a first-round RT-PCR of the TCR CDR3. TCRdb ran MiXCR on the multiplex PCR reads and lists one entry per CDR3 protein. The sample has some 770,000 distinct CDR3 sequences, about a sixth seen once. Looked up from germline, CDR1 is ENHRY and CDR2 is SYGVKD. This CDR3 comprises 16 residues. Trimming took 4 bases from V and 4 from J; bases not matched to a gene: 7. This entry comes from a study of T cells in Graves' hyperthyroidism and ophthalmopathy. This chain connects TRBV10-3 to TRBJ2-1; 10 bases fit TRBD2. Sequenced input: blood. This TCR derives from a man aged 18 to 29 with Graves' hyperthyroidism. CDR3 region: CAISGAAGGFYNEQFF. In DNA form, the CDR3 reads TGTGCCATCAGTGGGGCAGCGGGAGGGTTTTACAATGAGCAGTTCTTC.